One and the same sample provided the 8 T cell receptor beta chains below, sequenced in a study of blood T cell repertoires in COVID-19 (TCRdb year 2020). Library creation used the immunoSEQ multiplex PCR assay. The source is immuneACCESS, and TCRdb retained only in-frame sequences with V and J called. Part of the clones is not carried over; for the studies checked, unresolved V genes explain less than half of this, and the remainder is unexplained. Counted in this sample were about 80,000 clones; over 75% of them appeared once. Approximately 12% of the sample is held by the ten biggest clonotypes. Sequenced material: peripheral blood. These receptors all come from an elderly man with acute or convalescent COVID-19.

The chain recombines TRBV6-5 with TRBJ1-3; TRBD1 agrees at 10 bases. From germline, CDR1 is MNHEY and CDR2 SVGAGI. This CDR3 has 15 amino acids. Losses at the gene ends were 6 bases for V and 8 bases for J; bases not matched to a gene: 10. CDR3 protein: CASRGPGQGWDTIYF. DNA of the CDR3: TGTGCCAGCAGGGGACCGGGACAGGGGTGGGACACCATATATTTT.

The chain joins TRBV15 to TRBJ2-7, with D tentatively TRBD1 (6 bases). Germline V lookup: CDR1 LNHNV, CDR2 YYDKDF (reference sequence). The CDR3 sequence is 13 residues long. Trimming stripped 0 bases from V and 7 bases from J, with 10 bases between. The CDR3 reads CATSRDIGGEQYF. CDR3 DNA sequence: TGTGCCACCAGCAGAGATATAGGGGGAGAGCAGTACTTC.

The chain recombines TRBV12-3 or TRBV12-4 with TRBJ1-6; D uncertain. Between the trimmed V and J ends, which lost 3 bases and 6 bases, there was a span of 3 bases. The CDR3 runs 12 residues. The CDR3 protein is CASSFSNSPLHF. As DNA, the CDR3 is TGTGCCAGCAGTTTCAGTAATTCACCCCTCCACTTT.

As for this clone: Other DNA variants within this sample encode the same CDR3. This chain connects TRBV12-3 or TRBV12-4 to TRBJ1-2, with 7 bases matching TRBD1. V lost 6 bases to trimming and J lost 2 bases; unmatched junction nucleotides: 3. The length of the CDR3 is 13 residues. CDR3 bases: TGTGCCAGCAGCCTACAGGGGAACTATGGCTACACCTTC. This sequence encodes CASSLQGNYGYTF.

CDR3 nucleotide sequence: TGCGCCAGCAGGAGGCGGCCGAACACCGGGGAGCTGTTTTTT. This translates into CASRRRPNTGELFF. The J gene is TRBJ2-2, the V gene TRBV5-1; no firm D call. The CDR3 runs 14 residues. Trimming cost V 5 bases and J 0 bases, with 8 bases left between them. Germline V gene data show CDR1 as SGHRS and CDR2 as YFSETQ.

This clone has just a few counts. The chain recombines TRBV10-3 with TRBJ1-6, with a tentative D call TRBD1 (6 bases). This CDR3 region has 14 residues. Germline V gene lookup returns CDR1 ENHRY and CDR2 SYGVKD. V lost 3 bases, J lost 8 bases, and 11 bases lay in between. The CDR3 region has the DNA TGTGCCATCAGTGACAGGGGAATGGATTCACCCCTCCACTTT. Translation: CAISDRGMDSPLHF.

The chain couples TRBV3-1 (or the pseudogene TRBV3-2) to TRBJ1-6; unclear D gene. The CDR3 has 16 residues. Trimming pared 1 base from V and 4 bases from J, leaving 11 bases between. Germline loops: CDR1 LGHDT, CDR2 YNNKEL (reference sequence). CDR3 sequence (DNA): TGTGCCAGCAGCCAAGCTGGGAGTACTTATAATTCACCCCTCCACTTT. Encoded protein: CASSQAGSTYNSPLHF.

This chain links TRBV30 with TRBJ1-2; 7 bases are a match to TRBD1. The CDR3 extends over 15 amino acids. Germline V lookup: CDR1 GTSNPN, CDR2 SVGIG (reference sequence). V shed 5 bases, J shed 4 bases, and the junction held 13 bases outside the gene matches. CDR3 in DNA: TGTGCCTGGGGTAGAGACAGGGCTCTCCCCTATGGCTACACCTTC. Its translation: CAWGRDRALPYGYTF.